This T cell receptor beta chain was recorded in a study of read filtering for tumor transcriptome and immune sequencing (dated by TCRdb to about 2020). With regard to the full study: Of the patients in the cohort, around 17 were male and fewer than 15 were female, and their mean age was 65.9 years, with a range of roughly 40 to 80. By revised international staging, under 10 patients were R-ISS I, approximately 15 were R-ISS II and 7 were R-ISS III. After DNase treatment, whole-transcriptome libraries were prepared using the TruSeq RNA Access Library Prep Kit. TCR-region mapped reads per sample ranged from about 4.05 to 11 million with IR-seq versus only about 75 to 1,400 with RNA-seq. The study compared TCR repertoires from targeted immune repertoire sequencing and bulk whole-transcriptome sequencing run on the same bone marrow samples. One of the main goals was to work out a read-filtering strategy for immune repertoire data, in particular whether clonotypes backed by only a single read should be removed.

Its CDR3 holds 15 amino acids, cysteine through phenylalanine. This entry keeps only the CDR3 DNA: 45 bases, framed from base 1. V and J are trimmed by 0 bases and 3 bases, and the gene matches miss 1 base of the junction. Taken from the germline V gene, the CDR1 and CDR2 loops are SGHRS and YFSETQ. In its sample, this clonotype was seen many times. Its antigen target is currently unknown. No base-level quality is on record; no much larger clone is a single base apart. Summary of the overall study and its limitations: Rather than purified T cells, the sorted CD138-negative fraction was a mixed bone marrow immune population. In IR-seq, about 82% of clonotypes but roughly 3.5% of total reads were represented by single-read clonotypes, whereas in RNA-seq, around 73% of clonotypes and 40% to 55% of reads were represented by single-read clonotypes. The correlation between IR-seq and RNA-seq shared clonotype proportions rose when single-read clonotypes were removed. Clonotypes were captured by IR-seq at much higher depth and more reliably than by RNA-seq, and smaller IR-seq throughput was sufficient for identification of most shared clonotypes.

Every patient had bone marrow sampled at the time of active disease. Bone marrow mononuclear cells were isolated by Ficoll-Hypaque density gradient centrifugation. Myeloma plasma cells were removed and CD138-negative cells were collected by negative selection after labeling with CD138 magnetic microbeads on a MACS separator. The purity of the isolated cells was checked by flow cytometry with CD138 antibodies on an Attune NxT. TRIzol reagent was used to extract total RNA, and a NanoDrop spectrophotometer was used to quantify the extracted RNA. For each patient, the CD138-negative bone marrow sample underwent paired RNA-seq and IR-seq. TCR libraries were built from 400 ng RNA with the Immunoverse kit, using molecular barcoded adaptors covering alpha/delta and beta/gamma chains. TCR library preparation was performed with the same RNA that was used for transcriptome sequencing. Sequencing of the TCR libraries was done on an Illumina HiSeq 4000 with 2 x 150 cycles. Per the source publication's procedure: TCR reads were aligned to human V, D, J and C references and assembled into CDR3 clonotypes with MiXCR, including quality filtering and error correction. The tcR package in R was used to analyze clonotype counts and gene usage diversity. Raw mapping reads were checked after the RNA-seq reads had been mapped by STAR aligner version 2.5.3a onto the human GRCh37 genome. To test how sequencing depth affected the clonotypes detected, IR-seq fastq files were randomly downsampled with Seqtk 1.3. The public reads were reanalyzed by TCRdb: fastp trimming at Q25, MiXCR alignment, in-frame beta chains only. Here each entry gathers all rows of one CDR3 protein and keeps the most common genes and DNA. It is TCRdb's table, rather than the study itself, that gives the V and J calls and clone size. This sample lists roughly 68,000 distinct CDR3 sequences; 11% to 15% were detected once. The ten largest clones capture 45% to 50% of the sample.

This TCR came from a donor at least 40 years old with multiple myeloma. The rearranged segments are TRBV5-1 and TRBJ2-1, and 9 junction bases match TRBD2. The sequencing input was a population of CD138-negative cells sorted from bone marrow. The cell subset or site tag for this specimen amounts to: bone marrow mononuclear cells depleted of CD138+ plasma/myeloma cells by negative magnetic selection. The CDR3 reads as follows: CASSLVAGDYNEQFF. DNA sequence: TGCGCCAGCAGCTTGGTAGCGGGAGACTACAATGAGCAGTTCTTC.